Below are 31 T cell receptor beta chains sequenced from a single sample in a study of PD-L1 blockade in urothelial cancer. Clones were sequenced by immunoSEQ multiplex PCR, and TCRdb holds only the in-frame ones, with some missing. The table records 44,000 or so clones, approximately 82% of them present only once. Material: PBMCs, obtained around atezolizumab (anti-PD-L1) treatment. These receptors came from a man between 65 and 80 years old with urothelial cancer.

The CDR3 spells CASSPGQGYNEQFF. The DNA for the CDR3 is TGCGCCAGCAGCCCTGGACAGGGCTACAATGAGCAGTTCTTC. V is TRBV5-1 and J is TRBJ2-1; 8 bases match TRBD1. The CDR3 sequence is 14 residues long. Germline assignment: CDR1 SGHRS and CDR2 YFSETQ. Losses at the gene ends were 4 bases for V and 3 bases for J; bases not matched to a gene: 3.

This CDR3 is CASSPKRDRGNTGELFF. The CDR3 DNA is TGTGCCAGCTCCCCAAAACGGGACAGGGGGAACACCGGGGAGCTGTTTTTT. The chain links TRBV18 to TRBJ2-2; 10 bases align to TRBD1. Looked up from germline, CDR1 is KGHSH and CDR2 is LQKENI. V lost 6 bases, J lost 1 base, and 8 bases stayed unmatched. The CDR3 has 17 amino acids.

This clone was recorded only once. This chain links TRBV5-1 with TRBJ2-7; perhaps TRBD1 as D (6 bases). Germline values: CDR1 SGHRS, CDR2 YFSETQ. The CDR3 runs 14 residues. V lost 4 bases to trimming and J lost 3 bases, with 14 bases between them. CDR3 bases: TGCGCCAGCAGCGCTAGTCCACAGGGCTACGAGCAGTACTTC. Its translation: CASSASPQGYEQYF.

The CDR3 spells CASPNGSVVHEKLFF. CDR3 DNA: TGTGCCAGCCCTAACGGGTCGGTGGTTCATGAAAAACTGTTTTTT. The gene calls are TRBV5-4 and TRBJ1-4, with unresolved D. CDR3 length: 15 amino acids. Per germline, CDR1 SGHNT and CDR2 YYREEE (reference sequence). V lost 7 bases and J 6 bases, leaving 19 bases between the germline ends.

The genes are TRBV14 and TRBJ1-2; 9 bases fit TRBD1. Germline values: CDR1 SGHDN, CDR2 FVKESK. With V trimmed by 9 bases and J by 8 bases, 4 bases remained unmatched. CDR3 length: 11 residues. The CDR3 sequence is CASGQGFGYTF. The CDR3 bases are TGTGCCAGTGGACAGGGGTTCGGCTACACCTTC.

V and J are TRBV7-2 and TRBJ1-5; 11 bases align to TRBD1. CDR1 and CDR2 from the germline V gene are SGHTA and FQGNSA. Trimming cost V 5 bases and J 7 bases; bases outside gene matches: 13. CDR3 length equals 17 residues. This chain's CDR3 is CASSPGQGASIIQPQHF. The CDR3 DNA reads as TGTGCCAGCAGCCCAGGACAGGGGGCAAGTATCATCCAGCCCCAGCATTTT.

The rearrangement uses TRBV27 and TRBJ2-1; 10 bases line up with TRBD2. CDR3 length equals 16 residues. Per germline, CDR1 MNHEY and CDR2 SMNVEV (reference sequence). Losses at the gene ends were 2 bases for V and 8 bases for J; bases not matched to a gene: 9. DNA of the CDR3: TGTGCCAGCAGTTTAGGGCTAGCGGGAGTAGGCGATGAGCAGTTCTTC. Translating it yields CASSLGLAGVGDEQFF.

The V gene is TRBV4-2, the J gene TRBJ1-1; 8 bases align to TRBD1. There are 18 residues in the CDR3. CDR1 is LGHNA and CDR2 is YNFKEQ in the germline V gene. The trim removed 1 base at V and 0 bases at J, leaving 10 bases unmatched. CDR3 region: CASSQAPDRGRMNTEAFF. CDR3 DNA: TGTGCCAGCAGCCAAGCCCCCGACAGGGGCAGGATGAACACTGAAGCTTTCTTT.

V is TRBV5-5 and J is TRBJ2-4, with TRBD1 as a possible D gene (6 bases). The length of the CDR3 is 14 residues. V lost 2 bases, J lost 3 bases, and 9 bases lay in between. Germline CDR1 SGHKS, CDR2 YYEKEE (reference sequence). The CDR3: CASSFKGDKNIQYF. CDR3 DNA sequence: TGTGCCAGCAGCTTCAAGGGGGACAAAAACATTCAGTACTTC.

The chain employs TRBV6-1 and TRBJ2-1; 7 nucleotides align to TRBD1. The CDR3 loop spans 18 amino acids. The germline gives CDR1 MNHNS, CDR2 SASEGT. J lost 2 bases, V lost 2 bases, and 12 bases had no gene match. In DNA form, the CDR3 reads TGTGCCAGCAGTGAAAGGGCGACAGGGTCTCACCCCTACAATGAGCAGTTCTTC. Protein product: CASSERATGSHPYNEQFF.

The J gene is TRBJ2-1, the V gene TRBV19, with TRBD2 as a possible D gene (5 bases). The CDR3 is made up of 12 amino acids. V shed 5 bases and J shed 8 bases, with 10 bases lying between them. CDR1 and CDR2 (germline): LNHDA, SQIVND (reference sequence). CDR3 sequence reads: CASSPLGDEQFF. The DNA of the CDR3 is TGTGCCAGTAGTCCCCTCGGGGATGAGCAGTTCTTC.

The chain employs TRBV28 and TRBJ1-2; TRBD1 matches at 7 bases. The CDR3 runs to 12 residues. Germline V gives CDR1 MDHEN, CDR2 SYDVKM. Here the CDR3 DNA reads TGTGCGGGCAGGGGGGTTAACTATGGCTACACCTTC. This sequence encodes CAGRGVNYGYTF.

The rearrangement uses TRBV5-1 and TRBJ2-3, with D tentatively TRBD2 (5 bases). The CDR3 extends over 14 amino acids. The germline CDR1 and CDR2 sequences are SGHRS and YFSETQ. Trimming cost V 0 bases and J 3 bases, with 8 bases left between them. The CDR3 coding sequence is TGCGCCAGCAGCTTGGGACGGACTACAGATACGCAGTATTTT. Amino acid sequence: CASSLGRTTDTQYF.

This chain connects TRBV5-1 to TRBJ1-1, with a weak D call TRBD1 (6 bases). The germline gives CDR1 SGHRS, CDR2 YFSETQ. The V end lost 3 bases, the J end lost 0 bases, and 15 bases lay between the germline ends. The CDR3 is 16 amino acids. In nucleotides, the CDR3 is TGCGCCAGCAGCTCCCCCCCAGGGGCCCTGAACACTGAAGCTTTCTTT. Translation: CASSSPPGALNTEAFF.

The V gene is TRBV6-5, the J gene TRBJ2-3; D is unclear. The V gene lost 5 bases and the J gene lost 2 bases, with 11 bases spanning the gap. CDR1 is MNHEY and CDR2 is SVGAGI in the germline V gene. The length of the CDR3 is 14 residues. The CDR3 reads CASSGGTPTDTQYF. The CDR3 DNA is TGTGCCAGCAGTGGCGGTACCCCCACAGATACGCAGTATTTT.

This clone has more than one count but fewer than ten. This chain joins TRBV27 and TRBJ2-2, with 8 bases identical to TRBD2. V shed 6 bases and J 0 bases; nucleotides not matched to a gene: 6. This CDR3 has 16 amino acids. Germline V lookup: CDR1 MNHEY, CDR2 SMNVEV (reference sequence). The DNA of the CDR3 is TGTGCCAGCAGGAAACCGGGACTAGCGAACACCGGGGAGCTGTTTTTT. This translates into CASRKPGLANTGELFF.

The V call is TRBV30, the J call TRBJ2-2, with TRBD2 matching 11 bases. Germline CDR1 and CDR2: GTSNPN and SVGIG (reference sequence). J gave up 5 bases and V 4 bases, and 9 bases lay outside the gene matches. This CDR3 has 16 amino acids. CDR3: CAWKALAGGRTGELFF. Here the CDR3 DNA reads TGTGCCTGGAAGGCTCTAGCGGGGGGTAGAACCGGGGAGCTGTTTTTT.

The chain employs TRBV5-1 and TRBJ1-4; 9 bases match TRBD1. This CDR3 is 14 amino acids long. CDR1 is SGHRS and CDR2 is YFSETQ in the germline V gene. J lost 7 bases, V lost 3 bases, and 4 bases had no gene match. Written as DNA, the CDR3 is TGCGCCAGCAGCTCCGGGACAGGGCGTGAAAAACTGTTTTTT. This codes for CASSSGTGREKLFF.

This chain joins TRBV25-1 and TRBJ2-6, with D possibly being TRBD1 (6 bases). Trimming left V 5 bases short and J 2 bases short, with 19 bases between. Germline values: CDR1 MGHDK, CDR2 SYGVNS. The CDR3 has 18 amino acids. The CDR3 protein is CASSQTTGKVAGANVLTF. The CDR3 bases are TGTGCCAGCAGTCAAACAACAGGGAAGGTTGCTGGGGCCAACGTCCTGACTTTC.

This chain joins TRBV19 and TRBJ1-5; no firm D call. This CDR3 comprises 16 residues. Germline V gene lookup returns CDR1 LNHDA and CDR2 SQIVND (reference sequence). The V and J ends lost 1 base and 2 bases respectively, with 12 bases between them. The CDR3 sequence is CASSIVGGSGNQPQHF. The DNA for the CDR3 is TGTGCCAGTAGTATAGTGGGAGGGAGCGGCAATCAGCCCCAGCATTTT.

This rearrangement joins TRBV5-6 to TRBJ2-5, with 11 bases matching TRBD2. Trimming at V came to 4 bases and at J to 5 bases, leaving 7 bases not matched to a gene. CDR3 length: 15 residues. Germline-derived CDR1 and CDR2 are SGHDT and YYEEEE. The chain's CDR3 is CASSRASGRPETQYF. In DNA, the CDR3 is TGTGCCAGCAGCCGGGCTAGCGGGAGGCCGGAGACCCAGTACTTC.

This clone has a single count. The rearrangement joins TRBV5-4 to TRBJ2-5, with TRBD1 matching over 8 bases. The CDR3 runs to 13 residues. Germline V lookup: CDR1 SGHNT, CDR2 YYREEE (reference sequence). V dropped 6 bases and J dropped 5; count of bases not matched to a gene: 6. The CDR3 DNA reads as TGTGCCAGCAAGATGGACAGGGTGGAGACCCAGTACTTC. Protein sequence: CASKMDRVETQYF.

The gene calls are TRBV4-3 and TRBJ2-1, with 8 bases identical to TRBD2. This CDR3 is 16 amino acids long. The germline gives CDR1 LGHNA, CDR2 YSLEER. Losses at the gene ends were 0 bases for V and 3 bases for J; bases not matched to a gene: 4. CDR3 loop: CASSQDTGGRYNEQFF. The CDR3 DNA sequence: TGCGCCAGCAGCCAAGATACGGGGGGGCGCTACAATGAGCAGTTCTTC.

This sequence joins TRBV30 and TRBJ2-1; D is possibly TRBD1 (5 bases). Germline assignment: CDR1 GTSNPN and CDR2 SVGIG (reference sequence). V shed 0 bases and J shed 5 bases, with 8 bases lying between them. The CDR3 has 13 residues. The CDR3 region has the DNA TGTGCCTGGAGTGTACAGGCCAACAATGAGCAGTTCTTC. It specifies CAWSVQANNEQFF. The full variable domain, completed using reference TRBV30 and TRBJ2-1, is SQTIHQWPATLVQPVGSPLSLECTVEGTSNPNLYWYRQAAGRGLQLLFYSVGIGQISSEVPQNLSASRPQDRQFILSSKKLLLSDSGFYLCAWSVQANNEQFFGPGTRLTVL.

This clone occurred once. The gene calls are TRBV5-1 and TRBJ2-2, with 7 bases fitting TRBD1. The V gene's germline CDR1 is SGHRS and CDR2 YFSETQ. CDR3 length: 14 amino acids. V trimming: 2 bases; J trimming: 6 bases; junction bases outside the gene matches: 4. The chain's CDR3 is CASSFEGAPGELFF. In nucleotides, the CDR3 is TGCGCCAGCAGCTTTGAGGGGGCACCCGGGGAGCTGTTTTTT.

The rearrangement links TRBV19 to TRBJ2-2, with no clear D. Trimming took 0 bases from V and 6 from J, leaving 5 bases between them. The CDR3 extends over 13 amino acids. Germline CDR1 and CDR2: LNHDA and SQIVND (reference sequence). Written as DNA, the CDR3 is TGTGCCAGTAGTATAGATCTCTCCGGGGAGCTGTTTTTT. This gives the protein CASSIDLSGELFF.

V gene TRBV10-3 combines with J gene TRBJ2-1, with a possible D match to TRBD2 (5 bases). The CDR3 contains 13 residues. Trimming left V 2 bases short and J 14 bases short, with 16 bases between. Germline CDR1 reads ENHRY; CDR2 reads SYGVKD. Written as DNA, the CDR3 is TGTGCCATCAGTGAGCCGGGATTCGCGGTTGAGTTCTTC. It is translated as CAISEPGFAVEFF.

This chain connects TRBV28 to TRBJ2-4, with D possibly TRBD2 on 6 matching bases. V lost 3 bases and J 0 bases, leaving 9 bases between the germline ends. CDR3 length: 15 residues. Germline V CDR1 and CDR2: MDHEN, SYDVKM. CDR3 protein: CASSLTGLAKNIQYF. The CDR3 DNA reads TGTGCCAGCAGTTTGACGGGACTAGCCAAAAACATTCAGTACTTC.

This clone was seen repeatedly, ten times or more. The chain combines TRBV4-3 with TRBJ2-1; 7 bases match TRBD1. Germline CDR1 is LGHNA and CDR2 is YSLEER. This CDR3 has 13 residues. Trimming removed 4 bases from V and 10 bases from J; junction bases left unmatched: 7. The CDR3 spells CASSLSRGTEQFF. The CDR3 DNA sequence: TGCGCCAGCAGCCTCTCCAGGGGGACCGAGCAGTTCTTC.

This chain's CDR3 is CASSLDSGGYEQYF. Written as DNA, the CDR3 is TGTGCCAGCAGTCTCGATAGCGGGGGATACGAGCAGTACTTC. This rearrangement joins TRBV5-4 to TRBJ2-7; TRBD2 matches at 9 bases. CDR1 and CDR2 (germline): SGHNT, YYREEE (reference sequence). Trimming at V came to 5 bases and at J to 4 bases, leaving 7 bases not matched to a gene. CDR3 length: 14 residues.

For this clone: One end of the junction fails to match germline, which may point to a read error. DNA for the CDR3: TGTGTCAGCAGCTTAGCGGGGGGGGCTAATGAAAAACTGTTTTTT. Its protein product is CVSSLAGGANEKLFF. This chain uses TRBV7-2 with TRBJ1-4; the D gene is possibly TRBD1 (5 bases). From germline, CDR1 is SGHTA and CDR2 FQGNSA. The CDR3 is 15 residues long.